This T cell receptor (beta chain) was sequenced during a study of human T cells and chemical hapten exposure. This clonotype was counted many times. Its target is not known. TCRdb processed the RACE reads anew with MiXCR; each CDR3 protein has one entry. The table includes 35,000 to 50,000 distinct CDR3 sequences, about 10% detected once. Time point here: pre-sensitization, week 0. Indicated treatment: therapeutic diphenylcyclopropenone sensitization with weekly scalp DPC. Blood draws preceded each patch test application. Each donor was an alopecia patient between 18 and 70 years of age who qualified for DPC. Study conclusions and caveats: Positively correlated with patch test score were the counts of PT1 expanded TCRs. Alopecia affecting every donor means their immune response may not match healthy people's.

The V gene lost 2 bases and the J gene lost 3 bases, with 20 bases spanning the gap. The CDR3 loop spans 17 amino acids. Per the germline V gene, CDR1 is MNHNY and CDR2 is SVGAGI (reference sequence). The sequencing used whole blood, collected in connection with sensitization to the hapten diphenylcyclopropenone (DPC). The chain couples TRBV6-6 to TRBJ2-7; perhaps TRBD2 as D (5 bases). The receptor comes from a man aged 25 to 40 with alopecia areata. Some clones in this sample may be carry-over from other donors' samples. The CDR3: CASSYGRLATENYEQYV. CDR3 DNA: TGTGCCAGCAGTTACGGACGCCTAGCCACGGAGAACTACGAGCAGTACGTC.